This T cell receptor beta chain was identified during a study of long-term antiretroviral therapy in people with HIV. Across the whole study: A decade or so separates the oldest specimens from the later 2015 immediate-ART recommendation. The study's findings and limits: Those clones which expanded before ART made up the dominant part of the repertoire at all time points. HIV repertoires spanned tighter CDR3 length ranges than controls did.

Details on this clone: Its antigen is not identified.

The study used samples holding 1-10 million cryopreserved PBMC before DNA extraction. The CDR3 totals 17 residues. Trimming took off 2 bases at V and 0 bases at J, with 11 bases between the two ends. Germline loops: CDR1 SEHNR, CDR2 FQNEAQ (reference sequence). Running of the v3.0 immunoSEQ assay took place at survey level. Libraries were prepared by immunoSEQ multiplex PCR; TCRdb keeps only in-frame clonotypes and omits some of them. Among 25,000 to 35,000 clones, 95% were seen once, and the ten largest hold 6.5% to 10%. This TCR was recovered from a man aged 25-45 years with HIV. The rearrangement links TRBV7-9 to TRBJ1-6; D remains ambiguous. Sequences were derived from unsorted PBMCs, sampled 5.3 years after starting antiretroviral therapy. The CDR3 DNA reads TGTGCCAGCAGCTTATGGGGTAGGAGCTCCTATAATTCACCCCTCCACTTT. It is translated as CASSLWGRSSYNSPLHF.